The T cell receptor (beta chain) described here comes from a study of T-cell memory formation after mild COVID-19 (dated by TCRdb to the early 2020s). In terms of the full investigation: TCR sequence clusters from the two donors were found to be largely donor specific. In a couple of donors, T-cell clones that expanded and contracted after mild COVID-19 were followed by sequencing TCRalpha and TCRbeta repertoires longitudinally. Two young, previously healthy adult volunteers made up the cohort, one male and one female.

General study outcomes and caveats: Contracting CD4+ clones were located mainly in the CM and EM memory subsets, whereas CD8+ clones were found to be enriched in EMRA. Some responding clones were detected in pre-infection memory, which suggested that pre-existing cross-reactive memory T cells had joined the SARS-CoV-2 response. SARS-CoV-2 specificity of the second-wave clones peaking on day 37 was not confirmed. Only two mild cases were covered in the study, and larger cohorts including severe cases with pre-infection samples were considered necessary. Clones that contracted from day 15 to 85 showed balanced CD4/CD8 phenotypes, whereas a second wave of clones that expanded from day 15 to 37 leaned towards CD4+.

Points on this clonotype: Its antigen has not been determined. Base quality data are lacking; no much larger clone is found one base away.

The instrument given in TCRdb is Illumina NovaSeq 6000. Using 5'RACE with constant-segment primers, TCRalpha and TCRbeta cDNA libraries were constructed, with sample barcodes and unique molecular identifiers added in the process. RNA was extracted from every sample with Trizol reagent. Library amplification was performed in two PCR steps, and a second sample barcode and Illumina TruSeq adapters were introduced in the second step. Sequencing of the libraries was done on an Illumina NovaSeq, producing 2 x 150 bp paired-end reads. The source study handled its data this way. With migec v1.2.7, reads were demultiplexed and then collapsed into UMI-guided consensus sequences. Using mixcr v2.1.11, UMI consensuses were aligned to TRA and TRB V and J templates and then assembled into clonotypes. A clonotype was counted as expanded or contracted only when both edgeR and NoisET called the clonotype significant, with the noise models trained on biological replicates. edgeR calls used a false discovery rate-adjusted p below 0.01 and a log2 fold-change threshold of 1. As an exploratory analysis of dynamics, PCA with hierarchical clustering was applied to max-normalized trajectories of the 1000 most abundant clonotypes. The CD4 or CD8 phenotype of responding clones was assigned using the separately sequenced CD4+ and CD8+ repertoires. Using fastp trimming at Q25 and MiXCR clonotype assembly, TCRdb reanalyzed the public sequencing data and kept in-frame beta chains. Here each entry gathers all rows of one CDR3 protein and keeps the most common genes and DNA. Here the V and J calls rest on TCRdb's processing, not on the authors' analysis. The sample table records over 150,000 distinct CDR3 sequences; approximately 12% of these occur just once. The ten largest clones capture roughly 3.3% of the sample.

Ficoll-Paque density gradient centrifugation was the method used to isolate PBMCs. The origin of this receptor is a man aged 18 to 30 who had mild COVID-19 (a few samples of this study predate the infection). The sample titles of this study are shuffled in the database, so cell type and time point are left out; the donor was told from shared clones. Sequences were obtained from PBMCs or a T cell subset sorted from them (not recorded which).

The sequenced DNA is TGTGCCAGCAGCCGGGACGGCGGGGGTGTTGTCTTGGAGCAGTACTTC. Its translation is CASSRDGGGVVLEQYF. The rearrangement combines TRBV6-5 with TRBJ2-7; the central 7 bases match TRBD2. The CDR3 covers 16 residues, taking in both the cysteine and the phenylalanine. The only DNA kept is the CDR3, 48 bases in frame from the first base. The germline V gene specifies MNHEY as CDR1 and SVGAGI as CDR2. V trim: 6 bases; J trim: 7 bases; unmatched bases: 18.